This T cell receptor (beta chain) was retrieved from a study of a mutant IDH1 vaccine in newly diagnosed glioma. Study-level information: Previous care, which was radiotherapy, temozolomide, or both, most often involved both. Findings and caveats of the study: Of all patients, around 94% showed vaccine-induced immune responses.

This CDR3 region has 16 residues. In germline, CDR1 is MNHNY, CDR2 SVGAGI (reference sequence). V shed 7 bases and J 1 base; nucleotides not matched to a gene: 12. Profiling relied on immunoSEQ multiplex PCR, and the TCRdb table lists in-frame clones only, not all of them. The data show approximately 70,000 clones, roughly 78% seen once. Time point given: baseline, week 1 (first vaccination visit). Documented treatment: pre-vaccination baseline after standard-of-care therapy. The donors had new WHO grade 3 or 4 astrocytomas; these were IDH1-mutant and ATRX-lost. Notes on this clone: Its antigen is undetermined.

This chain links TRBV6-6 with TRBJ1-2; the match to TRBD1 covers 7 bases. The sequences come from PBMCs, collected from a glioma patient treated with radiotherapy, temozolomide or both. This receptor was identified in a man aged 50-60 years with glioma. In DNA form, the CDR3 reads TGTGCCAGCACCCTCATCCGGGACAGAGTTAACTATGGCTACACCTTC. Its translation is CASTLIRDRVNYGYTF.